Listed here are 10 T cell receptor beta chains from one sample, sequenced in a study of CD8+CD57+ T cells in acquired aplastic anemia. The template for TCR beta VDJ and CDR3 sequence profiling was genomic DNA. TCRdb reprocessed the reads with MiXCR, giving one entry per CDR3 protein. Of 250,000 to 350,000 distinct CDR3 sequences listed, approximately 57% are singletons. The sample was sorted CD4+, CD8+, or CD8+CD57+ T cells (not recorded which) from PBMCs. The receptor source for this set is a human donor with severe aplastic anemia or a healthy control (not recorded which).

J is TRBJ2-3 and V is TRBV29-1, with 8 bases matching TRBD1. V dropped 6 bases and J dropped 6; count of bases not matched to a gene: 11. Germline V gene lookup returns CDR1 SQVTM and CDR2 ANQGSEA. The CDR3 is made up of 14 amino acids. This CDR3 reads CSVGQASLVDTQYF. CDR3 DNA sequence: TGCAGCGTGGGACAGGCTTCTCTAGTGGATACGCAGTATTTT.

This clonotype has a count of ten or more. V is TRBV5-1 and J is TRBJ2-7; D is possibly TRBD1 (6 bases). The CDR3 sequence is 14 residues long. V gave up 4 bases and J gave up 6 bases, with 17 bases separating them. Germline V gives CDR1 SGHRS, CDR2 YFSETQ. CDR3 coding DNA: TGCGCCAGCAGCGAGGGACAAGTTGAGGGCGAGCAGTACTTC. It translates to CASSEGQVEGEQYF.

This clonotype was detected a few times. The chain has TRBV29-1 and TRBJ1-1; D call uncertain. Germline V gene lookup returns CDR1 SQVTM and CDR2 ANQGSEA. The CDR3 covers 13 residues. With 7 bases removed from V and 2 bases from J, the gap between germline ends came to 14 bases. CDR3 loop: CSARAAGNTEAFF. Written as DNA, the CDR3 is TGCAGCGCCCGAGCGGCCGGCAACACTGAAGCTTTCTTT. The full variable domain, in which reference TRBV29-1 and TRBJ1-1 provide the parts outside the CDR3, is SAVISQKPSRDICQRGTSLTIQCQVDSQVTMMFWYRQQPGQSLTLIATANQGSEATYESGFVIDKFPISRPNLTFSTLTVSNMSPEDSSIYLCSARAAGNTEAFFGQGTRLTVV.

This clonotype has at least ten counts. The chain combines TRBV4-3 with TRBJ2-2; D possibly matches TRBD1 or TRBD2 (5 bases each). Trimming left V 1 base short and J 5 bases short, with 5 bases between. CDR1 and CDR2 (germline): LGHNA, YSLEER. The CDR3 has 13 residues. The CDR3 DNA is TGCGCCAGCAGCCAAGGGGGGACCGGGGAGCTGTTTTTT. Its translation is CASSQGGTGELFF.

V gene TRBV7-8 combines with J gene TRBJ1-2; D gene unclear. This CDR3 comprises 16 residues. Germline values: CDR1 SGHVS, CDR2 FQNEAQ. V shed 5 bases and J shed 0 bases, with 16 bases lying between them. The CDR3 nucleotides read TGTGCCAGCAGCCTCGTTGAATGGGAAGCTAACTATGGCTACACCTTC. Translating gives CASSLVEWEANYGYTF.

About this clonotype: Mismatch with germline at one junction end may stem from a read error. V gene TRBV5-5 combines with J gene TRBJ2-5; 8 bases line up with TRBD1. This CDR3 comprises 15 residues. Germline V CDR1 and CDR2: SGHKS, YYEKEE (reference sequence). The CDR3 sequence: CASSLDRVDQETQYF. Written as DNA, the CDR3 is TGTGCCAGCAGTTTGGACAGGGTGGATCAAGAGACCCAGTACTTC.

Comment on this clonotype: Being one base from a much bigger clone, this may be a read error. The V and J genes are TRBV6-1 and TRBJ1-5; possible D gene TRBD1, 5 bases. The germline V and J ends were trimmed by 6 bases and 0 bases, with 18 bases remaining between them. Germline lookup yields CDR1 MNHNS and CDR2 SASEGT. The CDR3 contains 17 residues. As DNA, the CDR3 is TGTGCCAGCAGGAAAGGGGCGGCCTGGGCTAGCAATCAGCCCCAGCATTTT. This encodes CASRKGAAWASNQPQHF.

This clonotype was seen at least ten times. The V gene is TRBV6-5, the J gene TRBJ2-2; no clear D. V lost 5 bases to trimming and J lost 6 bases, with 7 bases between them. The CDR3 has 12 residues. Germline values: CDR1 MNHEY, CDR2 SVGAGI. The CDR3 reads CASSRAPGELFF. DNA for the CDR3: TGTGCCAGCAGTAGAGCTCCCGGGGAGCTGTTTTTT.

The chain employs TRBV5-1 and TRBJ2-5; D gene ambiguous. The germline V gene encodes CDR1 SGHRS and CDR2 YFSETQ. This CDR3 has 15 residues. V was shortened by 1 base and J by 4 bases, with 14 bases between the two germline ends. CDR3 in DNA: TGCGCCAGCAGCTTGACTTCGCCGGACCGAGAGACCCAGTACTTC. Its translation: CASSLTSPDRETQYF.

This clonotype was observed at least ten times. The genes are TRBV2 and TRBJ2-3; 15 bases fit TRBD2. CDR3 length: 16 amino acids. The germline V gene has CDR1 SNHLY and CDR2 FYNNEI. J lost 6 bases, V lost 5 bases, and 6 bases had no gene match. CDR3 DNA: TGTGCCAGCAGTACCGGACTAGCGGGGGGGCCGGATACGCAGTATTTT. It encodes CASSTGLAGGPDTQYF.